A single sample is the source of the 22 T cell receptor beta chains below, sequenced in a study of control samples from healthy donors and cancer patients. The data were produced by immunoSEQ multiplex PCR, yet TCRdb's version contains in-frame clones alone and is incomplete. There are 110,000 to 150,000 clones in the sample; roughly nine tenths occur only once, and approximately 9% lies in the top ten. Sequencing used blood. The receptor set was obtained from a woman between 25 and 40 years old in good health.

This chain uses TRBV19 with TRBJ2-5; D may be TRBD1 or TRBD2 (8 bases each). CDR1 and CDR2 (germline): LNHDA, SQIVND (reference sequence). The V gene lost 6 bases and the J gene lost 4 bases, with 27 bases spanning the gap. The CDR3 consists of 18 residues. The CDR3 nucleotides read TGTGCCAGTAGCCAACCCGGGGGGGGCAGGGGGCTGAGAGAGACCCAGTACTTC. It encodes CASSQPGGGRGLRETQYF.

J is TRBJ2-5 and V is TRBV28, with a tentative D call TRBD2 (5 bases). Trimming cost V 6 bases and J 0 bases, with 14 bases left between them. Germline loops: CDR1 MDHEN, CDR2 SYDVKM. This CDR3 is 15 amino acids long. In nucleotides, the CDR3 is TGTGCCAGCAGACCCCAGAGGAGGTACCAAGAGACCCAGTACTTC. Protein: CASRPQRRYQETQYF. Full variable domain (remainder filled in from reference TRBV28 and TRBJ2-5): DVKVTQSSRYLVKRTGEKVFLECVQDMDHENMFWYRQDPGLGLRLIYFSYDVKMKEKGDIPEGYSVSREKKERFSLILESASTNQTSMYLCASRPQRRYQETQYFGPGTRLLVL.

The rearrangement links TRBV10-1 to TRBJ2-2; perhaps TRBD2 as D (5 bases). V was cut by 2 bases and J by 9 bases, with 7 bases left in between. The CDR3 runs to 12 residues. Germline V lookup: CDR1 WNHNN, CDR2 SYGVQD (reference sequence). CDR3 amino acids: CASSEGGRELFF. The CDR3 DNA follows: TGCGCCAGCAGTGAGGGCGGGCGGGAGCTGTTTTTT.

This rearrangement joins TRBV7-2 to TRBJ1-5; D remains unclear. The length of the CDR3 is 16 residues. V lost 5 bases, J lost 4 bases, and 18 bases lay in between. Looked up from germline, CDR1 is SGHTA and CDR2 is FQGNSA. The DNA of the CDR3 is TGTGCCAGCAGCCTAGAAAGTACCGGGATGAATCAGCCCCAGCATTTT. Residues: CASSLESTGMNQPQHF.

The rearrangement links TRBV19 to TRBJ1-4; D is uncertain. This CDR3 spans 13 amino acids. Germline assignment: CDR1 LNHDA and CDR2 SQIVND (reference sequence). The germline V and J ends were trimmed by 7 bases and 0 bases, with 6 bases remaining between them. The CDR3 bases are TGTGCCAGTACCACGGCAACTAATGAAAAACTGTTTTTT. This translates into CASTTATNEKLFF.

This chain connects TRBV27 to TRBJ2-5; D not certain. Germline V gives CDR1 MNHEY, CDR2 SMNVEV (reference sequence). This CDR3 is built from 16 residues. V was clipped by 6 bases and J by 1 base, with 18 bases between them. The DNA for the CDR3 is TGTGCCAGCAGGACCTTGTTTGGTACAGCCCAAGAGACCCAGTACTTC. Translation gives CASRTLFGTAQETQYF.

Concerning this clone itself: No DNA is shown, since the ends of the CDR3 on it are uncertain; the CDR3 is the one TCRdb lists. The rearrangement links TRBV6-5 to TRBJ2-7. Germline-derived CDR1 and CDR2 are MNHEY and SVGAGI. The CDR3 sequence runs 13 residues, both termini included. The CDR3 region is CASSTSGLYEQYF.

In its sample, this clone was seen many times. The same CDR3 is also encoded by other DNA sequences in this sample. V usage is TRBV6-5 and J usage is TRBJ1-4; D uncertain. V was shortened by 2 bases and J by 0 bases, with 4 bases between the two germline ends. The CDR3 runs to 14 residues. Germline CDR1 and CDR2: MNHEY and SVGAGI. CDR3: CASSYGTTNEKLFF. As DNA, the CDR3 is TGTGCCAGCAGTTACGGGACAACTAATGAAAAACTGTTTTTT.

V is TRBV7-3 and J is TRBJ2-3; 11 bases map to TRBD2. CDR3 length equals 17 residues. CDR1 is SGHTA, CDR2 FQGTGA, per germline. The V segment lost 4 bases and the J segment 2 bases; nucleotides outside the gene matches: 8. CDR3: CASSSIGTSGYTDTQYF. The CDR3 coding sequence is TGTGCCAGCAGCTCGATAGGGACTAGCGGATACACAGATACGCAGTATTTT.

For the CDR3, the DNA is TGTGCCAGCAGTGAAGCCCCCGGGACAGTTTACGAGCAGTACTTC. As protein: CASSEAPGTVYEQYF. The chain uses TRBV2 and TRBJ2-7; 7 positions agree with TRBD1. V was pared by 0 bases and J by 4 bases, with 6 bases of the junction left unmatched. CDR3 length: 15 amino acids. Germline CDR1 is SNHLY and CDR2 is FYNNEI. Filled out from reference TRBV2 and TRBJ2-7, the complete variable domain reads EPEVTQTPSHQVTQMGQEVILRCVPISNHLYFYWYRQILGQKVEFLVSFYNNEISEKSEIFDDQFSVERPDGSNFTLKIRSTKLEDSAMYFCASSEAPGTVYEQYFGPGTRLTVT.

The chain couples TRBV28 to TRBJ2-3; D is possibly TRBD1 or TRBD2 (5 bases each). CDR1 MDHEN and CDR2 SYDVKM come from the germline V gene. The V and J ends lost 6 bases and 4 bases respectively, with 20 bases between them. The CDR3 loop spans 16 amino acids. This chain's CDR3 is CASRPHPGTDADTQYF. CDR3 sequence (DNA): TGTGCCAGCAGACCTCACCCCGGGACGGATGCAGATACGCAGTATTTT.

The rearrangement links TRBV6-1 to TRBJ2-1; D uncertain. The germline V gene has CDR1 MNHNS and CDR2 SASEGT. There are 16 residues in the CDR3. V lost 1 base to trimming and J lost 0 bases, with 10 bases between them. CDR3 DNA: TGTGCCAGCAGTGAAGGGTCTCCTTTCTCCTACAATGAGCAGTTCTTC. It translates to CASSEGSPFSYNEQFF.

The J gene is TRBJ1-2, the V gene TRBV3-1 (or the pseudogene TRBV3-2); perhaps TRBD1 as D (6 bases). The CDR3 runs 15 residues. Between the trimmed V and J ends, which lost 4 bases and 5 bases, there was a span of 17 bases. The germline CDR1 and CDR2 sequences are LGHDT and YNNKEL (reference sequence). The CDR3 region has the DNA TGTGCCAGCAGCCGGACAGATTCACCTAGGTATGGCTACACCTTC. Translated, it gives CASSRTDSPRYGYTF.

The chain is built from TRBV9 and TRBJ1-1; 10 nucleotides align to TRBD1. The CDR3 sequence is 16 residues long. J lost 6 bases, V lost 4 bases, and 12 bases had no gene match. Germline V gene data show CDR1 as SGDLS and CDR2 as YYNGEE. CDR3 bases: TGTGCCAGCAGCTCAAGGACAGGGGGAGGCTCGGCTGAAGCTTTCTTT. It codes for CASSSRTGGGSAEAFF.

This chain links TRBV4-2 with TRBJ2-7, with 11 bases aligning to TRBD2. With V trimmed by 2 bases and J by 6 bases, 3 bases remained unmatched. The CDR3 is made up of 14 amino acids. From germline, CDR1 is LGHNA and CDR2 YNFKEQ. The CDR3 sequence is CASSQTSGSVEQYF. CDR3 bases: TGTGCCAGCAGCCAAACTAGCGGGAGTGTCGAGCAGTACTTC.

The chain uses TRBV5-1 and TRBJ1-1; D call uncertain. Germline CDR1 and CDR2: SGHRS and YFSETQ. This CDR3 is built from 14 residues. The V gene lost 0 bases and the J gene lost 0 bases, with 6 bases spanning the gap. The CDR3 coding sequence is TGCGCCAGCAGCTTGGCAAAAATGAACACTGAAGCTTTCTTT. This sequence encodes CASSLAKMNTEAFF.

The chain employs TRBV13 and TRBJ2-1, with D tentatively TRBD1 or TRBD2 (5 bases each). The germline CDR1 and CDR2 sequences are PRHDT and FYEKMQ (reference sequence). The V gene lost 5 bases and the J gene lost 9 bases, with 20 bases spanning the gap. The CDR3 runs to 15 residues. The CDR3 is CASSPNFRAGGEQFF. The CDR3 coding sequence is TGTGCCAGCAGCCCCAACTTCAGGGCGGGTGGTGAGCAGTTCTTC.

The sample holds a few counts of this clone. This chain links TRBV30 with TRBJ2-1; D may match TRBD1 or TRBD2 (5 bases each). The V gene lost 0 bases and the J gene lost 10 bases, with 13 bases spanning the gap. This CDR3 has 13 amino acids. CDR1 is GTSNPN, CDR2 SVGIG, per germline (reference sequence). DNA of the CDR3: TGTGCCTGGAGTGTAAGCCGGGGCTCGGAGCAGTTCTTC. Translation gives CAWSVSRGSEQFF. The full variable domain, its missing parts supplied by reference TRBV30 and TRBJ2-1, is SQTIHQWPATLVQPVGSPLSLECTVEGTSNPNLYWYRQAAGRGLQLLFYSVGIGQISSEVPQNLSASRPQDRQFILSSKKLLLSDSGFYLCAWSVSRGSEQFFGPGTRLTVL.

The chain has TRBV5-6 and TRBJ2-7, with unresolved D. The CDR3 has 11 residues. Germline CDR1 and CDR2: SGHDT and YYEEEE. Trimming pared 4 bases from V and 6 bases from J, leaving 8 bases between. CDR3 sequence: CASSLRTEQYF. CDR3 bases: TGTGCCAGCAGCCTCCGGACCGAGCAGTACTTC.

This clone has more than one count but fewer than ten. V and J are TRBV13 and TRBJ2-7; D is uncertain. Between the trimmed V and J ends, which lost 0 bases and 4 bases, there was a span of 10 bases. From germline, CDR1 is PRHDT and CDR2 FYEKMQ (reference sequence). The CDR3 runs 14 residues. The CDR3 DNA reads as TGTGCCAGCAGCTTAGGGACATCAACTTACGAGCAGTACTTC. Translating it yields CASSLGTSTYEQYF. The full variable domain, completed using reference TRBV13 and TRBJ2-7, is AAGVIQSPRHLIKEKRETATLKCYPIPRHDTVYWYQQGPGQDPQFLISFYEKMQSDKGSIPDRFSAQQFSDYHSELNMSSLELGDSALYFCASSLGTSTYEQYFGPGTRLTVT.

The V gene is TRBV20-1, the J gene TRBJ2-7; D is possibly TRBD2 (6 bases). CDR1 DFQATT and CDR2 SNEGSKA come from the germline V gene (reference sequence). Trimming shortened V by 3 bases and J by 7 bases, and 7 bases separated the two germline ends. The CDR3 contains 10 residues. The CDR3 DNA reads as TGCAGTGCTAGCCGGGGGGAGCAGTACTTC. Its protein product is CSASRGEQYF.

The rearrangement joins TRBV9 to TRBJ1-1; D might be TRBD1 (5 bases). CDR1 is SGDLS and CDR2 is YYNGEE in the germline V gene. V was clipped by 3 bases and J by 1 base, with 10 bases between them. The CDR3 contains 14 residues. CDR3 nucleotides: TGTGCCAGCAGCGAACAGGACCCGAACACTGAAGCTTTCTTT. Translated: CASSEQDPNTEAFF. The whole variable domain, remainder taken from reference TRBV9 and TRBJ1-1, is DSGVTQTPKHLITATGQRVTLRCSPRSGDLSVYWYQQSLDQGLQFLIQYYNGEERAKGNILERFSAQQFPDLHSELNLSSLELGDSALYFCASSEQDPNTEAFFGQGTRLTVV.